These 9 T cell receptor beta chains originate from one sample sequenced in a study of blood T cell repertoires in COVID-19. Clones were read by immunoSEQ multiplex PCR, and TCRdb kept only the in-frame ones, dropping some. The table has 200,000 to 250,000 clones, around 90% seen once; the top ten hold roughly 3.7%. The specimen sequenced was PBMCs or T cells enriched from blood (not recorded which). The receptors stem from a woman aged 25 to 45 who had been exposed to COVID-19.

The V and J genes are TRBV2 and TRBJ1-1, with D possibly TRBD1 on 5 matching bases. This CDR3 is built from 14 residues. V was clipped by 1 base and J by 5 bases, with 11 bases between them. CDR1 is SNHLY, CDR2 FYNNEI, per germline. In nucleotides, the CDR3 is TGTGCCAGCAGTGAAGAGGCAGGGAGGACTGAAGCTTTCTTT. Translation gives CASSEEAGRTEAFF.

This clone has only a few counts. The V gene is TRBV5-1, the J gene TRBJ1-4; tentative D call: TRBD1 (6 bases). V lost 4 bases, J lost 3 bases, and 13 bases lay in between. The CDR3 covers 15 residues. Germline V gene sequence: CDR1 SGHRS, CDR2 YFSETQ. CDR3 amino acids: CASSVTGTANEKLFF. The CDR3 DNA sequence: TGCGCCAGCAGCGTCACAGGGACGGCTAATGAAAAACTGTTTTTT.

Comment on this clone: Additional DNA sequences in this sample encode the identical CDR3. The chain employs TRBV19 and TRBJ1-1; 7 bases align to TRBD1. Germline V gives CDR1 LNHDA, CDR2 SQIVND (reference sequence). This CDR3 comprises 13 residues. Trimming cost V 4 bases and J 4 bases; bases outside gene matches: 3. DNA of the CDR3: TGTGCCAGTAGTACTCAGGGGGGCACTGAAGCTTTCTTT. Translating it yields CASSTQGGTEAFF. The whole variable domain, filled in from reference TRBV19 and TRBJ1-1, reads DGGITQSPKYLFRKEGQNVTLSCEQNLNHDAMYWYRQDPGQGLRLIYYSQIVNDFQKGDIAEGYSVSREKKESFPLTVTSAQKNPTAFYLCASSTQGGTEAFFGQGTRLTVV.

The CDR3 coding sequence is TGTGCCAGCAGCCAGGACAGGGTCATGAACACTGAAGCTTTCTTT. Translating it yields CASSQDRVMNTEAFF. The V and J genes are TRBV7-9 and TRBJ1-1; 8 bases agree with TRBD1. J gave up 0 bases and V 5 bases, and 5 bases lay outside the gene matches. Germline lookup yields CDR1 SEHNR and CDR2 FQNEAQ (reference sequence). This CDR3 region has 15 residues.

The chain links TRBV19 to TRBJ1-5; D possibly corresponds to TRBD1 (5 bases). The CDR3 has 17 amino acids. V was shortened by 6 bases and J by 0 bases, with 18 bases between the two germline ends. Germline CDR1 and CDR2: LNHDA and SQIVND (reference sequence). CDR3 sequence: CASRHGRDGLSNQPQHF. DNA for the CDR3: TGTGCCAGTAGACACGGGAGGGACGGGCTTAGCAATCAGCCCCAGCATTTT.

The rearrangement uses TRBV21-1 and TRBJ1-1. TRBV21-1 is deemed a pseudogene. The CDR3 length is 11 residues. The CDR3 nucleotides read TGTGCCAGCGCACGGGGTTGGGGTTCTTTCTTT. It translates to CASARGWGSFF.

This clone has just one count. The chain has TRBV7-2 and TRBJ1-1; a possible D gene is TRBD1 (6 bases). CDR1 SGHTA and CDR2 FQGNSA come from the germline V gene. The CDR3 sequence is 12 residues long. The V and J ends lost 3 bases and 10 bases respectively, with 12 bases between them. As DNA, the CDR3 is TGTGCCAGCAGCTTTTTACAGGGAAGAGCTTTCTTT. It translates to CASSFLQGRAFF. The full variable domain, completed using reference TRBV7-2 and TRBJ1-1, is GAGVSQSPSNKVTEKGKDVELRCDPISGHTALYWYRQSLGQGLEFLIYFQGNSAPDKSGLPSDRFSAERTGGSVSTLTIQRTQQEDSAVYLCASSFLQGRAFFGQGTRLTVV.

This chain joins TRBV6-5 and TRBJ2-1; tentatively, D is TRBD2 (7 bases). Trimming shortened V by 2 bases and J by 3 bases, and 11 bases separated the two germline ends. This CDR3 comprises 15 residues. Germline CDR1 reads MNHEY; CDR2 reads SVGAGI. CDR3 bases: TGTGCCAGCAGTTACGGGGGGGCCGGCTACAATGAGCAGTTCTTC. This sequence encodes CASSYGGAGYNEQFF.

A single count supports this clone. The chain recombines TRBV5-1 with TRBJ1-4, with 8 bases identical to TRBD1. The J segment lost 10 bases and the V segment lost 0 bases, leaving 5 bases of the junction unmatched. The germline V gene has CDR1 SGHRS and CDR2 YFSETQ. There are 14 residues in the CDR3. This CDR3 is CASSLDLGTGKLFF. CDR3 in DNA: TGCGCCAGCAGCTTGGATCTGGGGACAGGAAAACTGTTTTTT. The full variable domain, with the rest looked up from reference TRBV5-1 and TRBJ1-4, is KAGVTQTPRYLIKTRGQQVTLSCSPISGHRSVSWYQQTPGQGLQFLFEYFSETQRNKGNFPGRFSGRQFSNSRSEMNVSTLELGDSALYLCASSLDLGTGKLFFGSGTQLSVL.